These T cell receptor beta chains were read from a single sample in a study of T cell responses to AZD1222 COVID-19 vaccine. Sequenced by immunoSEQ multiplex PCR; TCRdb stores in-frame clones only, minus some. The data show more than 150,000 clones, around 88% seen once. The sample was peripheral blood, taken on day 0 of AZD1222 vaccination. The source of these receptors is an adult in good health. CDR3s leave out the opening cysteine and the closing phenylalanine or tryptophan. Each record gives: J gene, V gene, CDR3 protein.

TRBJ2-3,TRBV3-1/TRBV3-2,ASRQDRHPVGDTQY
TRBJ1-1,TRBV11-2,ASSPGTATGAF
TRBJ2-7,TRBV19,ASSIVRGYEQY
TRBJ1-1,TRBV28,ASSFRGGHTEAF
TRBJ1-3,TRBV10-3,AIRVLSGNTIY
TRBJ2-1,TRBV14,ASSHWRGSTAYNEQF
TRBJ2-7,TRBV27,ASSSSRQFSYEQY
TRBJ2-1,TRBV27,ASSLRLAGTQEQF
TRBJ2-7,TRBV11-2,ASSITGGDEQY
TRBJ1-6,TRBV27,ASGLAGSFNSPLH
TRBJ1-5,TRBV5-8,ASSLVGGQPQH
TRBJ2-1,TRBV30,AWRQDFYNEQF
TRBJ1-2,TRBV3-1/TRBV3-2,ASSQVEETYGYT
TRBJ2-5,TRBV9,ASSVGGTETQY
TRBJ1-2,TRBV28,ASILAGQGPGQT
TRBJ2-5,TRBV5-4,ASSLGGKRGGETQY
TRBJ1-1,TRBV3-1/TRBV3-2,ASSQWDKNTEAF
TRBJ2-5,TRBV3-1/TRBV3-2,ASSQGGQETQY
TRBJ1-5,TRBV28,ATQDSTNQPQH
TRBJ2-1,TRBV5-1,ASSLVRDSYNEQF
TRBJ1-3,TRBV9,ASRQGEAGNTIY
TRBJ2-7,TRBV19,ASSIDSDSSYEQY
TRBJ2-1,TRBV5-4,ASSWDTYLYNEQF
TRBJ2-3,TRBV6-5,ASRGAGGSTDTQY
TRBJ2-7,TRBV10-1,ASSESGRGNNEQY
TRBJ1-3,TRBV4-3,ASSQSRQSGNTIY
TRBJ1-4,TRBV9,ASSAPRGTTNEKLF
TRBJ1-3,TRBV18,ASSPMSLSSGNTIY
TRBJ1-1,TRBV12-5,ASGPLIVGDTEAF
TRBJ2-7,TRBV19,ASSIPGQGDEQY
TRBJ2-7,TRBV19,ASSRHGGTYEQY
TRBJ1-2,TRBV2,ARSTVDGYT
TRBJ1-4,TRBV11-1,ASTKTDATNEKLF
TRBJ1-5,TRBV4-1,ASSPGQGEAPQH
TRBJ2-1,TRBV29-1,SVGRGGNEQF
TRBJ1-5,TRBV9,ASSGSQGTNQPQH
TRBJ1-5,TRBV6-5,ASSADLSSNQPQH
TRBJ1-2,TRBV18,ASSPGAGPNYGYT
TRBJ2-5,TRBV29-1,SGIQGAGGETQY
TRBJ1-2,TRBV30,AWLQDRAGGYT
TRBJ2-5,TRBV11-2,ASTLGKTGSRVGETQY
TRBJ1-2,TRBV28,ASSFNLNYGYT
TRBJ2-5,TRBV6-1,ASSDFYRSQETQY
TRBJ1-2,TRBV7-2,ASSSFQRGSGYT
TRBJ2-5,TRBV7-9,ASSLWSGQETQY
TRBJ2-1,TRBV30,AWSVGLAGYNEQF
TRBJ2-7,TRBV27,ASSFRGQGTYEQY
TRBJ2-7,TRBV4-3,ASSLSTGGASFYEQY
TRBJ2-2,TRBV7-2,ASSLTGVNTGELF
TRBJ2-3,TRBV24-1,ATSDSPPLIPNRHTQY
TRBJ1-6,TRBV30,AWSVEDNSPLH
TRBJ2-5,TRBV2,ASRAFGQETQY
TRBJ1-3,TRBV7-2,ASSSPTGKISGNTIY
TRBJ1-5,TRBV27,ASSPGTGYQPQH